The T cell receptor beta chain under discussion was sequenced for a study of siplizumab effects on memory and regulatory T cells. The ends were cut back, 0 bases at V and 3 bases at J, with 12 bases in the middle. CDR3 length: 16 amino acids. The germline V gene encodes CDR1 SGDLS and CDR2 YYNGEE. Using immunoSEQ multiplex PCR, the repertoire was profiled, and TCRdb retains in-frame clones only, with some absent. Found here are roughly 93,000 clones, around 94% of them singletons; the top ten hold approximately 1.2%. This clonotype was sampled from a human donor in good health. V usage is TRBV9 and J usage is TRBJ2-2; the D call may be TRBD1 or TRBD2 (6 bases each). The sequencing input was non-Treg CD4+ T cells sorted from blood. CDR3 sequence reads: CASSVDGGLYTGELFF. CDR3 sequence (DNA): TGTGCCAGCAGCGTAGATGGGGGGCTCTACACCGGGGAGCTGTTTTTT.